This record covers a single T cell receptor (beta chain). The target of this receptor is not known. No base qualities exist here, and no much larger clone lies one base off it. TCRbeta CDR3 regions were amplified from genomic DNA by means of the immunoSEQ Assay, a bias-controlled multiplex PCR. From the authors' description of their analysis: Within the assay, amplification of reference gene primers was used to estimate how many nucleated cells each sample contained. To quantify the absolute abundance of each unique TCRbeta CDR3 rearrangement, sequence reads were collapsed and filtered. For each sample, productive Simpson clonality was calculated as the square root of Simpson's diversity index across productive rearrangements. TCRdb holds this immuneACCESS table with in-frame rearrangements only. Some clones are missing; in checked studies, unresolved V genes explain under half, and the rest has no known cause. The V and J calls and the clone size are those of that table, but D and trimming were determined from the DNA. The sample contains 300,000 to 350,000 clones, around nine tenths of them found a single time. Clones ranked in the top ten supply approximately 0.93% of the sample.

This sample is part of a study of blood T cell repertoires in COVID-19 (dated by TCRdb to the early 2020s). Study-wide context: Samples covering the acute and convalescent phases of COVID-19 were provided by collaborators in the United States, Italy and Spain. The prospective study material was composed of cDNA or gDNA derived from T cells, B-cell-depleted T cells, or PBMCs. The dataset comprised deeply sampled blood TCRbeta repertoires from subjects exposed to, actively infected with, or recovered from COVID-19. The repertoires were made available in a free public database intended to serve as a resource for research on the immune response to SARS-CoV-2. Samples were obtained from the ongoing ImmuneRACE study (first 160 participants) and from some 1,200 subjects provided by 6 global collaborators. The sample metadata nearly always contained a de-identified subject ID, COVID-19 status, age in years and sex. Where HLA class I and class II types were available, the types were taken from metadata supplied by the sample provider, not from assay-based typing.

Results the study describes overall, beyond this receptor: Clinical and demographic metadata were provided uncurated, with the amount varying by source and participant.

Inclusive of the bounding cysteine and phenylalanine, the CDR3 is 12 residues long. Only the CDR3 DNA stays, 36 bases, in frame from base 1. V was cut back by 7 bases and J by 5 bases, leaving a gap of 12 bases between them. CDR1 and CDR2, looked up from the germline V gene, are LGHNT and FRNRAP. Participants in the prospective study were aged roughly 18 to 90 years, lived in some 24 United States geographic areas, and enrolled through a virtual design. Cohort assignment in the prospective study relied on participant-reported clinical history from a screening survey and a study questionnaire. A participant counted as exposed if, within 2 weeks of entering the study, that participant had been in contact with someone who had a PCR-confirmed or clinician-diagnosed COVID-19 case. Each participant in the prospective study had whole blood, serum and a nasopharyngeal or oropharyngeal swab collected by mobile phlebotomists. Participants in the prospective study had the option to provide additional blood draws and questionnaires over a roughly 2-month period. Prospective study blood samples were shipped either frozen or at room temperature before DNA extraction.

This receptor was obtained from a woman in her 30s who had been exposed to COVID-19. Specimen: PBMCs or T cells enriched from blood (not recorded which). The receptor chain draws on TRBV12-5 and TRBJ2-7; the D gene is perhaps TRBD1, from 6 matching bases. The CDR3 region reads CASAFTGNEQYF. The bases read TGTGCTAGTGCGTTTACAGGGAACGAGCAGTACTTC.